This is a list of T cell receptor beta chains from one sample in a study of T cells in Graves' hyperthyroidism and ophthalmopathy. TCRdb ran MiXCR on the multiplex PCR reads and lists one entry per CDR3 protein. The profile shows 550,000 to 700,000 distinct CDR3 sequences, 35% to 55% of them singletons. Sequencing was carried out using peripheral blood or thyroid tissue (not recorded which). These TCRs come from an adult woman with Graves' disease, either hyperthyroidism or ophthalmopathy (not recorded which). Both conserved end residues are part of each CDR3. The order of the fields is clone size, D gene, V gene, J gene, CDR3 DNA, CDR3 protein. D genes are given only for firm matches. Clone size is stated in some rows and not others, as once, few, many or a class when expanded.

.,TRBD1,TRBV12-3/TRBV12-4,TRBJ1-4,TGTGCCAGCAGTGAAAGGACAGGGGGAAACGAAAAACTGTTTTTT,CASSERTGGNEKLFF
many,.,TRBV5-1,TRBJ1-1,TGCGCCAGCAGCTTGGTTCGAGCCACCTTGAACACTGAAGCTTTCTTT,CASSLVRATLNTEAFF
many,.,TRBV28,TRBJ1-2,TGTGCCAGCAGTCTCAGGGTAGTGTGGGGCTACACCTTC,CASSLRVVWGYTF
.,TRBD1,TRBV15,TRBJ1-2,TGTGCCACCAGCAAAGACAGGGGGAGGGATGGCTACACCTTC,CATSKDRGRDGYTF
.,.,TRBV7-9,TRBJ1-4,TGTGCCAGCAGCGTCCAGGGAGGATCTAATGAAAAACTGTTTTTT,CASSVQGGSNEKLFF
many,.,TRBV13,TRBJ2-7,TGTGCCAGCAGCCCCACTAGGGATGGCGAGCAGTACTTC,CASSPTRDGEQYF
many,.,TRBV2,TRBJ2-2,TGTGCCAGCAGTGATCAGGGCGGGAACACCGGGGAGCTGTTTTTT,CASSDQGGNTGELFF
many,.,TRBV6-5,TRBJ2-2,TGTGCCAGCAGTTACCTCACCGGGGAGCTGTTTTTT,CASSYLTGELFF
once,.,TRBV7-2,TRBJ1-5,TGTGCCAGCAGCTTAGGCTACAGAGGAAATCAGCCCCAGCATTTT,CASSLGYRGNQPQHF
.,.,TRBV20-1,TRBJ1-1,TGCAGTGCCACGACGATGGGGCTGGGCACTGAAGCTTTCTTT,CSATTMGLGTEAFF
many,.,TRBV25-1,TRBJ1-2,TGTGCCAGCAGTGAATTTTTGTGGTTTGGCTACACCTTC,CASSEFLWFGYTF
many,TRBD1,TRBV5-6,TRBJ2-7,TGTGCCAGCAGCTTCCCCGGGACAGCCTACGAGCAGTACTTC,CASSFPGTAYEQYF
.,.,TRBV29-1,TRBJ2-7,TGCAGCGTTGTCAGGGGCGGTGTCGAGCAGTACTTC,CSVVRGGVEQYF
.,.,TRBV7-2,TRBJ1-1,TGTGCCAGCAGCTTACAGGGTTACGGAGCTTTCTTT,CASSLQGYGAFF
.,TRBD1,TRBV11-3,TRBJ1-2,TGTGCCAGCAGCTCCGGGACAGGATTTAGCTATGGCTACACCTTC,CASSSGTGFSYGYTF
.,TRBD1,TRBV20-1,TRBJ1-2,TGCAGTGCTACCCCGGACAGGGACCATGGCTACACCTTC,CSATPDRDHGYTF
once,TRBD1,TRBV29-1,TRBJ2-7,TGCAGCGTTGGGGACCGGGACAGATACTACGAGCAGTACTTC,CSVGDRDRYYEQYF
.,.,TRBV7-9,TRBJ1-2,TGTGCCAGCAGCTACAACGCGGGCTACACCTTC,CASSYNAGYTF